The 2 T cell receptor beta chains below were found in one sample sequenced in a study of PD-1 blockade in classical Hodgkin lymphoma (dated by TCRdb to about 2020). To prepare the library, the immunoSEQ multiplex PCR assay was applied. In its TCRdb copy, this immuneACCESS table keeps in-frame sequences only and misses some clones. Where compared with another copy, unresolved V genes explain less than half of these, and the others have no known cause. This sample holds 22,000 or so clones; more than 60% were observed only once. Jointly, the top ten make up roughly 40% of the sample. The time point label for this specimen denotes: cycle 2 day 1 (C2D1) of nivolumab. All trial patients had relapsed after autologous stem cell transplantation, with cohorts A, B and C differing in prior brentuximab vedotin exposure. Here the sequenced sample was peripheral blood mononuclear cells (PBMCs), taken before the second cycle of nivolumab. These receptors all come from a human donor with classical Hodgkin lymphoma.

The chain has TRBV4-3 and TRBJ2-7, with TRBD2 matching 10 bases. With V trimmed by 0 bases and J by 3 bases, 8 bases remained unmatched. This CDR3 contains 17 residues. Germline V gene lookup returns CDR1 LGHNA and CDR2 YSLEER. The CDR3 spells CASSQDPPTSGFYEQYF. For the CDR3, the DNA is TGCGCCAGCAGCCAAGATCCCCCGACTAGCGGGTTCTACGAGCAGTACTTC.

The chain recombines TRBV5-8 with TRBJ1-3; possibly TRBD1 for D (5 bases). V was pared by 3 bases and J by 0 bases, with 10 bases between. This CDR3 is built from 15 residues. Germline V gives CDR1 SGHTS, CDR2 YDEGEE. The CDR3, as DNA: TGTGCCAGCAGCTGGGGACGAAACTCTGGAAACACCATATATTTT. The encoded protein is CASSWGRNSGNTIYF.